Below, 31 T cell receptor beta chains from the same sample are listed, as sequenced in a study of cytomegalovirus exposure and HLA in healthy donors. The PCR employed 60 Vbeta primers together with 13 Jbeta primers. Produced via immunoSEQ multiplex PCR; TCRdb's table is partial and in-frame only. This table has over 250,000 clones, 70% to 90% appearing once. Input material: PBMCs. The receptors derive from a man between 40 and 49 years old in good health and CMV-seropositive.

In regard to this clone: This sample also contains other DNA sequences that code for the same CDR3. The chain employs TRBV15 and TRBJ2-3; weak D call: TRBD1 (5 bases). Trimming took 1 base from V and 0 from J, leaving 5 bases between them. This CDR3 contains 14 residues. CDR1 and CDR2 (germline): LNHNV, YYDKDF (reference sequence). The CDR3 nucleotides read TGTGCCACCAGCAGAGGGGGCAGCACAGATACGCAGTATTTT. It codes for CATSRGGSTDTQYF. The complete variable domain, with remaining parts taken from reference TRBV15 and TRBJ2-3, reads DAMVIQNPRYQVTQFGKPVTLSCSQTLNHNVMYWYQQKSSQAPKLLFHYYDKDFNNEADTPDNFQSRRPNTSFCFLDIRSPGLGDTAMYLCATSRGGSTDTQYFGPGTRLTVL.

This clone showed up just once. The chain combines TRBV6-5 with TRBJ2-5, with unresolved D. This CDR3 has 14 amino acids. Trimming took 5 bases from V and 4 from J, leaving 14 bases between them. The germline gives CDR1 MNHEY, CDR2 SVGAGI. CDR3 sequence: CASSAWAARETQYF. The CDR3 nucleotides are TGTGCCAGCAGTGCTTGGGCCGCACGAGAGACCCAGTACTTC.

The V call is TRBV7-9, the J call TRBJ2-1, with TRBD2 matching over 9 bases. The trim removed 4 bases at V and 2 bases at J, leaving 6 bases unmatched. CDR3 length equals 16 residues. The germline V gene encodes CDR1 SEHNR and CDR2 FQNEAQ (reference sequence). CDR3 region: CASSSLAGAAYNEQFF. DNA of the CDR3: TGTGCCAGCAGCTCTTTAGCGGGGGCGGCCTACAATGAGCAGTTCTTC. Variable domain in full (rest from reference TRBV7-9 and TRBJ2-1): DTGVSQNPRHKITKRGQNVTFRCDPISEHNRLYWYRQTLGQGPEFLTYFQNEAQLEKSRLLSDRFSAERPKGSFSTLEIQRTEQGDSAMYLCASSSLAGAAYNEQFFGPGTRLTVL.

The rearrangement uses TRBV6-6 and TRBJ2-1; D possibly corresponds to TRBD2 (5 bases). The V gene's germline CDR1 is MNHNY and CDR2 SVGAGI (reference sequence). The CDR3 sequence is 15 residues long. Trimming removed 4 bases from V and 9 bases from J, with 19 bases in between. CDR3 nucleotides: TGTGCCAGCAGTTCCCATAGCGACCCCTGGGGTGAGCAGTTCTTC. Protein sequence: CASSSHSDPWGEQFF.

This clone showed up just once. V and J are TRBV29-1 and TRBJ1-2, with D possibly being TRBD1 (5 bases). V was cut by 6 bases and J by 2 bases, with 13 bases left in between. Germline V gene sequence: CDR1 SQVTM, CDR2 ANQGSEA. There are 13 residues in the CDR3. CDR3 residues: CSVPSGGNYGYTF. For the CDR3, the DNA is TGCAGCGTCCCAAGCGGGGGGAACTATGGCTACACCTTC.

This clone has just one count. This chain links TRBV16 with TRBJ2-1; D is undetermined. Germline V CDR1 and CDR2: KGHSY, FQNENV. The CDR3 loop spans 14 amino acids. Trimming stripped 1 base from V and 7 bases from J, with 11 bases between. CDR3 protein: CASSQLRQTNEQFF. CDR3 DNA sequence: TGTGCCAGCAGCCAATTAAGGCAGACAAATGAGCAGTTCTTC.

This chain's CDR3 is CASSPPGLLSYEQYF. The CDR3 region has the DNA TGTGCCAGCAGCCCCCCGGGACTGCTATCCTACGAGCAGTACTTC. The gene calls are TRBV7-9 and TRBJ2-7, with a possible D match to TRBD2 (6 bases). CDR3 length: 15 amino acids. The V end was cut by 5 bases, the J end by 1 base, with 15 bases between. Germline loops: CDR1 SEHNR, CDR2 FQNEAQ (reference sequence).

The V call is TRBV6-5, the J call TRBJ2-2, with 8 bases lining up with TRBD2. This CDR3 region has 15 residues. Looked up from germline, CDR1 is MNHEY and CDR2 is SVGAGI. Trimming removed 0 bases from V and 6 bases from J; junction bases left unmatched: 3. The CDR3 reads CASSYSLRGAGELFF. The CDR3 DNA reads TGTGCCAGCAGTTACTCACTGCGGGGGGCCGGGGAGCTGTTTTTT.

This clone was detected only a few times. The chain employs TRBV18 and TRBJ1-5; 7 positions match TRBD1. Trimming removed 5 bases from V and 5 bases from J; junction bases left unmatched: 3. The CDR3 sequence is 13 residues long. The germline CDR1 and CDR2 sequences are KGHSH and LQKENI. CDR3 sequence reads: CASSLQGYQPQHF. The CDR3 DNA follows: TGTGCCAGCTCATTACAGGGGTATCAGCCCCAGCATTTT. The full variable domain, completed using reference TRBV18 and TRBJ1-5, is NAGVMQNPRHLVRRRGQEARLRCSPMKGHSHVYWYRQLPEEGLKFMVYLQKENIIDESGMPKERFSAEFPKEGPSILRIQQVVRGDSAAYFCASSLQGYQPQHFGDGTRLSIL.

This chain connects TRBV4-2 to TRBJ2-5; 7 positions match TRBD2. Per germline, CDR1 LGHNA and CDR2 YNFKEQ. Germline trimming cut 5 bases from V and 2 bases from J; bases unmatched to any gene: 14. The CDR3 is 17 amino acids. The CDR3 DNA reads TGTGCCAGCAGCAAACAGTCGGGGCCCGGGGGGCAAGAGACCCAGTACTTC. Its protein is CASSKQSGPGGQETQYF.

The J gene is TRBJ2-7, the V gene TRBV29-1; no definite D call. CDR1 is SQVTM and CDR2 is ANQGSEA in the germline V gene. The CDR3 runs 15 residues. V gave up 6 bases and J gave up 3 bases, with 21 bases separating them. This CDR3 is CSVRNSPTSNYEQYF. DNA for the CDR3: TGCAGCGTCAGAAATTCCCCGACTTCAAACTACGAGCAGTACTTC.

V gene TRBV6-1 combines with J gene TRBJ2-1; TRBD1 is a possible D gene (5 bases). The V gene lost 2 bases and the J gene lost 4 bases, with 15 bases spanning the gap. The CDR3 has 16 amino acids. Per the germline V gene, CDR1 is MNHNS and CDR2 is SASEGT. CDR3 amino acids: CASSEYTTEPYNEQFF. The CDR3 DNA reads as TGTGCCAGCAGTGAATACACGACAGAACCGTACAATGAGCAGTTCTTC.

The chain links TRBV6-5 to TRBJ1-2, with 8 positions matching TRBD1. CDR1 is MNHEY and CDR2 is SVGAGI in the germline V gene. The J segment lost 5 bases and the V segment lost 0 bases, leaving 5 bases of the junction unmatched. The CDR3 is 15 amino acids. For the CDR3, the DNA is TGTGCCAGCAGTTACTCGGCTACAGGGGGATATGGCTACACCTTC. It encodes CASSYSATGGYGYTF.

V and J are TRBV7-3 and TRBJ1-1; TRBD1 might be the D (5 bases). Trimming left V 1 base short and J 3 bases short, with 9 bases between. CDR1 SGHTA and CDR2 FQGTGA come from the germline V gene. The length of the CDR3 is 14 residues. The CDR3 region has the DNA TGTGCCAGCAGCTTAAGGGGCGGGGACACTGAAGCTTTCTTT. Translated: CASSLRGGDTEAFF.

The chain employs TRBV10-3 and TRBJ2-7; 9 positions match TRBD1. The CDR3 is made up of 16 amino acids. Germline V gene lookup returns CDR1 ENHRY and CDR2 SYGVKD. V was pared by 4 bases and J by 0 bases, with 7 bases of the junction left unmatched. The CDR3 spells CAISAPGQGFSYEQYF. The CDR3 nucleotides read TGTGCCATCAGTGCCCCGGGACAGGGTTTCTCCTACGAGCAGTACTTC.

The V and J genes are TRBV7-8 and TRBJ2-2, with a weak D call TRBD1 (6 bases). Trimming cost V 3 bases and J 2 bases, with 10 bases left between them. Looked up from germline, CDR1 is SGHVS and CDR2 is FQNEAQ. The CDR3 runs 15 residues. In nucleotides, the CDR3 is TGTGCCAGCAGCTTTACAGGGAGAAACACCGGGGAGCTGTTTTTT. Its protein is CASSFTGRNTGELFF.

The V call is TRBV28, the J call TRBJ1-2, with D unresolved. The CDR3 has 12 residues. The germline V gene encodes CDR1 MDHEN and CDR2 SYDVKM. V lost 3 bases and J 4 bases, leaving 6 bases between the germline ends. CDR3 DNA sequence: TGTGCCAGCAGTTTCCGGTCCTATGGCTACACCTTC. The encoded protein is CASSFRSYGYTF.

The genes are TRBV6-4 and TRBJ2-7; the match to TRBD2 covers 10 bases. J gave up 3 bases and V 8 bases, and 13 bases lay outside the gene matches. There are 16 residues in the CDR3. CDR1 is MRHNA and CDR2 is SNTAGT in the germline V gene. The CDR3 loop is CASEAEGEREGYEQYF. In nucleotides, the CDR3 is TGTGCCAGCGAAGCCGAGGGAGAGCGGGAGGGCTACGAGCAGTACTTC.

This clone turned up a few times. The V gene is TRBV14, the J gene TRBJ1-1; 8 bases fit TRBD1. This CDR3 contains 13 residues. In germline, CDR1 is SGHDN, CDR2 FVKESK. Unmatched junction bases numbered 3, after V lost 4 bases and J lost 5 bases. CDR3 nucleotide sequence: TGTGCCAGCAGCCGAAACAGGGGGACTGAAGCTTTCTTT. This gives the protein CASSRNRGTEAFF. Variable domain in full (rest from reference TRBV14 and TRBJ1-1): EAGVTQFPSHSVIEKGQTVTLRCDPISGHDNLYWYRRVMGKEIKFLLHFVKESKQDESGMPNNRFLAERTGGTYSTLKVQPAELEDSGVYFCASSRNRGTEAFFGQGTRLTVV.

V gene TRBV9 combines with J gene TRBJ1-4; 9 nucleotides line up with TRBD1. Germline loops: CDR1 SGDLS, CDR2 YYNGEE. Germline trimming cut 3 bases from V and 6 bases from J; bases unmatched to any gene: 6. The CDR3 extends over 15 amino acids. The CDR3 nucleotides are TGTGCCAGCAGCGAGGGGACAGGGCGTGATGAAAAACTGTTTTTT. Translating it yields CASSEGTGRDEKLFF.

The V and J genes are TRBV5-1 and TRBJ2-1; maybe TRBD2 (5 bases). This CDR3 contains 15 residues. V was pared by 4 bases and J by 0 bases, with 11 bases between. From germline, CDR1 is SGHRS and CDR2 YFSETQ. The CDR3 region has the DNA TGCGCCAGCAGCCCGACTACTAGCTCCTACAATGAGCAGTTCTTC. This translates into CASSPTTSSYNEQFF.

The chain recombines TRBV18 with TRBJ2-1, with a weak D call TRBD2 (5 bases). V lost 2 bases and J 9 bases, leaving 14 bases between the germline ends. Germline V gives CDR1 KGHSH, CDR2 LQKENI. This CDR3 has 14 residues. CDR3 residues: CASSPEELAGEQFF. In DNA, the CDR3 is TGTGCCAGCTCACCAGAGGAACTCGCGGGTGAGCAGTTCTTC. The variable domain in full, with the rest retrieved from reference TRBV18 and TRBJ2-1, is NAGVMQNPRHLVRRRGQEARLRCSPMKGHSHVYWYRQLPEEGLKFMVYLQKENIIDESGMPKERFSAEFPKEGPSILRIQQVVRGDSAAYFCASSPEELAGEQFFGPGTRLTVL.

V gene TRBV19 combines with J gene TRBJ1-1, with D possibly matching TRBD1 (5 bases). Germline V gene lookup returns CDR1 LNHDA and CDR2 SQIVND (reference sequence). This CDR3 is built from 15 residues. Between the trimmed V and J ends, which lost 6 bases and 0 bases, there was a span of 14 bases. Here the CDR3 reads CASSPRLGLNTEAFF. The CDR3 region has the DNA TGTGCCAGTAGCCCTCGTTTGGGGCTGAACACTGAAGCTTTCTTT.

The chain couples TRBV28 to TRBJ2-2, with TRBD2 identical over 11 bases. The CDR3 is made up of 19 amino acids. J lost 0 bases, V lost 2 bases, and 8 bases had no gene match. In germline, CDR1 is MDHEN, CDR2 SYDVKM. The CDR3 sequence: CASSLGFTSGRPNTGELFF. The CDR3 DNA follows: TGTGCCAGCAGTTTAGGGTTTACTAGCGGGAGACCGAACACCGGGGAGCTGTTTTTT.

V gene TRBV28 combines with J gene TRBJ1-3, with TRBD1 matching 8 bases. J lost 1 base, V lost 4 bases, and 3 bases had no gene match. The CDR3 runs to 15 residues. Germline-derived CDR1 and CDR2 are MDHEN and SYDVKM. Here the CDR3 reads CASSWWTGSGNTIYF. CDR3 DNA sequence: TGTGCCAGCAGTTGGTGGACAGGGTCTGGAAACACCATATATTTT.

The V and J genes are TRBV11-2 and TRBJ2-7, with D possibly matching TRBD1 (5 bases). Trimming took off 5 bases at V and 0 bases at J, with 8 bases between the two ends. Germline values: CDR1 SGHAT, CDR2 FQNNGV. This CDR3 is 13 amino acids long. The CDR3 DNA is TGTGCCAGCAGCACAGGAAACTCCTACGAGCAGTACTTC. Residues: CASSTGNSYEQYF. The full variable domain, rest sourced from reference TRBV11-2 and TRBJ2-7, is EAGVAQSPRYKIIEKRQSVAFWCNPISGHATLYWYQQILGQGPKLLIQFQNNGVVDDSQLPKDRFSAERLKGVDSTLKIQPAKLEDSAVYLCASSTGNSYEQYFGPGTRLTVT.

The CDR3 sequence: CASSRETVAGVSSSYEQYF. For the CDR3, the DNA is TGTGCCAGCAGCCGAGAGACGGTAGCGGGGGTTTCCAGCTCCTACGAGCAGTACTTC. The J gene is TRBJ2-7, the V gene TRBV4-2; 9 bases map to TRBD2. With 4 bases clipped from V and 0 bases from J, the junction kept 16 bases outside the gene matches. The V gene's germline CDR1 is LGHNA and CDR2 YNFKEQ. There are 19 residues in the CDR3.

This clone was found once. Here the CDR3 reads CASSPGGLAGPTDTQYF. The CDR3 DNA reads TGTGCCAGCAGTCCAGGAGGGCTAGCGGGACCCACAGATACGCAGTATTTT. The chain couples TRBV7-3 to TRBJ2-3; 9 bases match TRBD2. The CDR3 covers 17 residues. CDR1 is SGHTA and CDR2 is FQGTGA in the germline V gene. The V segment lost 6 bases and the J segment 2 bases; nucleotides outside the gene matches: 12.

CDR3 loop: CASSLSGAGPEQYF. In DNA, the CDR3 is TGTGCCAGCAGCTTGTCAGGGGCCGGCCCCGAGCAGTACTTC. The V gene is TRBV5-8, the J gene TRBJ2-5; TRBD1 might be the D (6 bases). Gene TRBJ2-7 matches the end of the DNA better, so the J call may be wrong. Germline V lookup: CDR1 SGHTS, CDR2 YDEGEE. This CDR3 comprises 14 residues.

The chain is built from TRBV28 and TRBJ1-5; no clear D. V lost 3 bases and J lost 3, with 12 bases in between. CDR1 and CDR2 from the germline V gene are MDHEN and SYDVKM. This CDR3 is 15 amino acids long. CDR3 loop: CASSFSAGDNQPQHF. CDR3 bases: TGTGCCAGCAGTTTTTCGGCCGGGGACAATCAGCCCCAGCATTTT.

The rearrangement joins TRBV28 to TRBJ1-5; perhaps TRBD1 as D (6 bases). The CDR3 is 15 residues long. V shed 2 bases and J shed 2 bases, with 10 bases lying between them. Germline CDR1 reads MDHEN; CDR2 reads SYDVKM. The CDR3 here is CASSLGGLGNQPQHF. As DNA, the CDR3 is TGTGCCAGCAGTTTAGGGGGCCTGGGCAATCAGCCCCAGCATTTT.